Sequencing of this TCR beta chain was carried out in a study of T-cell memory formation after mild COVID-19. Overall study context: TCR clusters were mostly confined to one donor each. The study's findings and limits: Mostly located in CM and EM were contracting CD4+ clones, with contracting CD8+ clones located in EMRA. Pre-infection memory carried some responding clones, suggesting that cross-reactive memory joined.

5'RACE with constant-segment primers built TCRalpha and TCRbeta cDNA libraries with UMIs. In TCRdb, the 5' RACE reads were re-called with MiXCR into one record per CDR3 protein. The repertoire consists of under 350,000 distinct CDR3 sequences, with about 16% occurring once and the leading ten covering 20% to 25%. Concerning this clonotype itself: Its antigen is currently unknown.

V dropped 5 bases and J dropped 7 bases, with 15 bases sitting between them. Germline-derived CDR1 and CDR2 are SGHTA and FQGNSA. The CDR3 is 14 residues long. The chain has TRBV7-2 and TRBJ2-1; TRBD1 is a possible D gene (6 bases). Sequencing used PBMCs or a T cell subset sorted from them (not recorded which). This sequence was found in a man aged 18 to 35 who had mild COVID-19 (a few samples of this study predate the infection). Cell type and time point are not known. Here the CDR3 DNA reads TGTGCCAGCAGCCCAGGGGTAGCTAGGAATGAGCAGTTCTTC. Protein: CASSPGVARNEQFF.